The present T cell receptor (beta chain) was sequenced within a study of T-cell memory formation after mild COVID-19. This CDR3 spans 16 amino acids. Germline V gives CDR1 MGHRA, CDR2 YSYEKL. Trimming removed 2 bases at V and 1 base at J, with 11 bases between. As to this clonotype: Its antigen is not known.

Notes on the study in general: Confirmation of SARS-CoV-2 specificity was lacking for second-wave clones peaking day 37.

5'RACE primed from the constant segment yielded TCR alpha and TCR beta cDNA libraries bearing sample barcodes and UMIs. TCRdb re-called the 5' RACE reads with MiXCR, one entry per CDR3 protein. This table holds 540,000 or so distinct CDR3 sequences, around 21% found once. The sequence was obtained from an adult woman who had mild COVID-19 (a few samples of this study predate the infection). Cell type and time point are not known. Sequenced sample: PBMCs or a T cell subset sorted from them (not recorded which). This chain joins TRBV4-1 and TRBJ2-2; D gene uncertain. The CDR3 is CASSQSVAENTGELFF. The CDR3, as DNA: TGCGCCAGCAGCCAATCGGTAGCCGAGAACACCGGGGAGCTGTTTTTT.